Following are 5 T cell receptor beta chains from one sample sequenced in a study of blood T cell repertoires in COVID-19. Clones were read by immunoSEQ multiplex PCR, and TCRdb kept only the in-frame ones, dropping some. The table shows about 170,000 clones, with approximately 87% occurring only once. Material for sequencing was PBMCs or T cells enriched from blood (not recorded which). These receptors all come from a woman between 50 and 59 years old who had recovered from COVID-19.

V is TRBV19 and J is TRBJ1-2; D is ambiguous. This CDR3 contains 12 residues. The germline V gene encodes CDR1 LNHDA and CDR2 SQIVND (reference sequence). Trimming left V 8 bases short and J 3 bases short, with 10 bases between. The CDR3 region has the DNA TGTGCCAGTGGGCCCCGGCACTATGGCTACACCTTC. It codes for CASGPRHYGYTF.

This clone was observed once. This rearrangement joins TRBV6-5 to TRBJ1-6; a possible D gene is TRBD1 (5 bases). V dropped 6 bases and J dropped 9 bases, with 12 bases sitting between them. Germline values: CDR1 MNHEY, CDR2 SVGAGI. CDR3 size: 13 residues. The CDR3 protein is CASSLMTASPLHF. DNA for the CDR3: TGTGCCAGCAGCCTTATGACAGCTTCACCCCTCCACTTT.

The rearrangement uses TRBV2 and TRBJ1-3; D might be TRBD1 (5 bases). CDR1 and CDR2 (germline): SNHLY, FYNNEI. The length of the CDR3 is 18 residues. V gave up 6 bases and J gave up 0 bases, with 21 bases separating them. The CDR3 nucleotides read TGTGCCAGCAGGGGCCAGGGCGTGTCTACTCGCTCTGGAAACACCATATATTTT. The encoded protein is CASRGQGVSTRSGNTIYF.

The chain has TRBV20-1 and TRBJ2-1; 7 bases fit TRBD2. This CDR3 has 14 amino acids. CDR1 and CDR2 (germline): DFQATT, SNEGSKA (reference sequence). With 3 bases clipped from V and 4 bases from J, the junction kept 6 bases outside the gene matches. For the CDR3, the DNA is TGCAGTGCTAGTAAAGCGGGGCCTTACAATGAGCAGTTCTTC. It specifies CSASKAGPYNEQFF.

This clone was observed a handful of times. The J gene is TRBJ2-5, the V gene TRBV7-2; possible D gene TRBD2, 6 bases. This CDR3 has 17 residues. Trimming shortened V by 3 bases and J by 5 bases, and 22 bases separated the two germline ends. Looked up from germline, CDR1 is SGHTA and CDR2 is FQGNSA. The CDR3 is CASSFGTGFYGAETQYF. CDR3 coding DNA: TGTGCCAGCAGCTTCGGGACTGGGTTTTATGGGGCCGAGACCCAGTACTTC. Supplemented by reference TRBV7-2 and TRBJ2-5, the full variable domain reads GAGVSQSPSNKVTEKGKDVELRCDPISGHTALYWYRQSLGQGLEFLIYFQGNSAPDKSGLPSDRFSAERTGGSVSTLTIQRTQQEDSAVYLCASSFGTGFYGAETQYFGPGTRLLVL.